These 9 T cell receptor beta chains were sequenced from one sample in a study of blood T cell repertoires in COVID-19. The assay was immunoSEQ multiplex PCR, and TCRdb's table has in-frame clones only and misses some. Among 110,000 or so clones, approximately 90% were seen once, and the ten largest hold roughly 4.4%. The specimen was peripheral blood. The receptors shown here come from a woman between 50 and 59 years old with acute or convalescent COVID-19.

This chain uses TRBV3-1 (or the pseudogene TRBV3-2) with TRBJ1-1; 8 nucleotides agree with TRBD1. Germline CDR1 reads LGHDT; CDR2 reads YNNKEL (reference sequence). The CDR3 totals 15 residues. V was pared by 4 bases and J by 1 base, with 5 bases of the junction left unmatched. Written as DNA, the CDR3 is TGTGCCAGCAGCCTCTCGGGACAGGCGAACACTGAAGCTTTCTTT. Protein sequence: CASSLSGQANTEAFF.

This chain uses TRBV6-5 with TRBJ1-4, with TRBD1 matching 10 bases. The CDR3 length is 16 residues. V was clipped by 4 bases and J by 7 bases; unmatched bases: 9. CDR1 is MNHEY, CDR2 SVGAGI, per germline. The chain's CDR3 is CASSSYGTGAGEKLFF. In DNA form, the CDR3 reads TGTGCCAGCAGTTCCTACGGGACAGGGGCTGGTGAAAAACTGTTTTTT.

The chain carries TRBV5-1 and TRBJ1-1; 8 bases match TRBD1. There are 15 residues in the CDR3. Germline trimming cut 4 bases from V and 3 bases from J; bases unmatched to any gene: 8. Germline V gene lookup returns CDR1 SGHRS and CDR2 YFSETQ. This CDR3 reads CASSAGQGPYTEAFF. The CDR3 DNA reads TGCGCCAGCAGCGCAGGACAGGGACCCTACACTGAAGCTTTCTTT. Complete variable domain (other parts from reference TRBV5-1 and TRBJ1-1): KAGVTQTPRYLIKTRGQQVTLSCSPISGHRSVSWYQQTPGQGLQFLFEYFSETQRNKGNFPGRFSGRQFSNSRSEMNVSTLELGDSALYLCASSAGQGPYTEAFFGQGTRLTVV.

This chain links TRBV19 with TRBJ1-1, with D perhaps matching TRBD1 (5 bases). Trimming shortened V by 3 bases and J by 1 base, and 6 bases separated the two germline ends. Germline V lookup: CDR1 LNHDA, CDR2 SQIVND (reference sequence). The CDR3 runs 13 residues. CDR3 sequence: CASSIRGNTEAFF. The CDR3 bases are TGTGCCAGTAGTATTAGGGGGAACACTGAAGCTTTCTTT.

The genes are TRBV4-1 and TRBJ1-2; 7 bases fit TRBD1. CDR3 size: 15 residues. Germline V gives CDR1 MGHRA, CDR2 YSYEKL. V trimming: 2 bases; J trimming: 4 bases; junction bases outside the gene matches: 7. CDR3 loop: CASSQPPGDSYGYTF. The CDR3 nucleotides read TGCGCCAGCAGCCAACCCCCCGGGGACAGCTATGGCTACACCTTC.

The rearrangement uses TRBV18 and TRBJ1-6, with D possibly matching TRBD1 (6 bases). Germline lookup yields CDR1 KGHSH and CDR2 LQKENI. The length of the CDR3 is 14 residues. Trimming left V 6 bases short and J 14 bases short, with 20 bases between. In DNA form, the CDR3 reads TGTGCCAGCTCTAGGTCGTTCTTTGAGGGGGCCCTCCACTTT. This encodes CASSRSFFEGALHF.

This chain uses TRBV28 with TRBJ2-7; 11 bases agree with TRBD1. Germline assignment: CDR1 MDHEN and CDR2 SYDVKM. Germline trimming cut 8 bases from V and 1 base from J; bases unmatched to any gene: 7. The CDR3 totals 15 residues. The CDR3 bases are TGTGCCAGCCGTCAAGGGACAGGGGGATCCTACGAGCAGTACTTC. This gives the protein CASRQGTGGSYEQYF.

CDR3 in amino acids: CASSAGLAGIYEQYF. CDR3 nucleotides: TGTGCCAGTAGCGCGGGACTAGCGGGGATTTACGAGCAGTACTTC. The V call is TRBV19, the J call TRBJ2-7; 13 bases agree with TRBD2. Per the germline V gene, CDR1 is LNHDA and CDR2 is SQIVND (reference sequence). The CDR3 covers 15 residues. V lost 6 bases, J lost 4 bases, and 6 bases stayed unmatched.

This clone has more than one count but fewer than ten. The chain carries TRBV15 and TRBJ1-6; 10 bases are a match to TRBD1. CDR3 size: 17 residues. Germline assignment: CDR1 LNHNV and CDR2 YYDKDF (reference sequence). Trimming took 3 bases from V and 1 from J; bases not matched to a gene: 3. CDR3 in amino acids: CATSRGQGSSYNSPLHF. The CDR3 DNA sequence: TGTGCCACCAGCAGGGGACAGGGGAGTTCCTATAATTCACCCCTCCACTTT.